Below, 23 T cell receptor beta chains from the same sample are listed, as sequenced in a study of blood T cell repertoires in COVID-19. The assay was immunoSEQ multiplex PCR, and TCRdb's table has in-frame clones only and misses some. The sample contains tens of thousands of clones, 75% to 90% of which appear only once. Sequencing input: peripheral blood. These TCRs come from a human donor in a cohort sampled during active COVID-19.

This chain joins TRBV7-2 and TRBJ2-7; 15 bases are shared with TRBD2. In germline, CDR1 is SGHTA, CDR2 FQGNSA. Losses at the gene ends were 5 bases for V and 8 bases for J; bases not matched to a gene: 4. This CDR3 has 14 amino acids. DNA for the CDR3: TGTGCCAGCAGCCCGGGACTAGCGGGGGGCCAGCAGTACTTC. Amino acids: CASSPGLAGGQQYF. The entire variable domain, with the rest obtained from reference TRBV7-2 and TRBJ2-7, is as follows: GAGVSQSPSNKVTEKGKDVELRCDPISGHTALYWYRQSLGQGLEFLIYFQGNSAPDKSGLPSDRFSAERTGGSVSTLTIQRTQQEDSAVYLCASSPGLAGGQQYFGPGTRLTVT.

The DNA of the CDR3 is TGTGCCACCAGCGCCAGACAGGGGGCCCCCTACGAGCAGTACTTC. Protein product: CATSARQGAPYEQYF. V and J are TRBV15 and TRBJ2-7, with TRBD1 matching over 10 bases. This CDR3 contains 15 residues. In germline, CDR1 is LNHNV, CDR2 YYDKDF (reference sequence). V shed 5 bases and J 2 bases; nucleotides not matched to a gene: 6.

The chain combines TRBV7-9 with TRBJ1-1; TRBD1 matches at 9 bases. Germline V gene lookup returns CDR1 SEHNR and CDR2 FQNEAQ (reference sequence). The V segment lost 4 bases and the J segment 10 bases; nucleotides outside the gene matches: 7. This CDR3 contains 13 residues. In DNA form, the CDR3 reads TGTGCCAGCAGCTCCGACAACAGGGGGCTAGCTTTCTTT. It encodes CASSSDNRGLAFF.

The chain has TRBV7-9 and TRBJ2-7; TRBD2 agrees at 12 bases. Germline V gene lookup returns CDR1 SEHNR and CDR2 FQNEAQ (reference sequence). V shed 6 bases and J 4 bases; nucleotides not matched to a gene: 4. The CDR3 loop spans 14 amino acids. CDR3 nucleotide sequence: TGTGCCAGCAGGGCTAGCGGGGGGGCGTACGAGCAGTACTTC. It specifies CASRASGGAYEQYF.

This clone was found a few times. The chain carries TRBV27 and TRBJ2-1; 11 bases match TRBD1. In germline, CDR1 is MNHEY, CDR2 SMNVEV (reference sequence). This CDR3 spans 15 amino acids. With V trimmed by 3 bases and J by 6 bases, 4 bases remained unmatched. In DNA, the CDR3 is TGTGCCAGCAGTTTGGACAGGGGGCTCGTCAATGAGCAGTTCTTC. This encodes CASSLDRGLVNEQFF.

This chain joins TRBV18 and TRBJ1-5, with D hard to call. Trimming removed 4 bases at V and 6 bases at J, with 10 bases between. Per germline, CDR1 KGHSH and CDR2 LQKENI. The CDR3 consists of 13 residues. The CDR3 coding sequence is TGTGCCAGCTCACTTGAAACTAGTCAGCCCCAGCATTTT. Translating it yields CASSLETSQPQHF.

The V gene is TRBV4-1, the J gene TRBJ1-2; the D is unclear. There are 14 residues in the CDR3. V was pared by 1 base and J by 8 bases, with 14 bases between. Germline V CDR1 and CDR2: MGHRA, YSYEKL. This CDR3 reads CASSQGTERWGYTF. The DNA of the CDR3 is TGCGCCAGCAGCCAAGGTACAGAACGTTGGGGCTACACCTTC.

The V gene is TRBV5-6, the J gene TRBJ2-1, with TRBD2 matching 8 bases. Germline lookup yields CDR1 SGHDT and CDR2 YYEEEE. The CDR3 is 15 amino acids. J lost 4 bases, V lost 0 bases, and 3 bases had no gene match. As DNA, the CDR3 is TGTGCCAGCAGCTTGGCGGGGGGGATATACAATGAGCAGTTCTTC. Its protein product is CASSLAGGIYNEQFF. The whole variable domain, remainder taken from reference TRBV5-6 and TRBJ2-1, is DAGVTQSPTHLIKTRGQQVTLRCSPKSGHDTVSWYQQALGQGPQFIFQYYEEEERQRGNFPDRFSGHQFPNYSSELNVNALLLGDSALYLCASSLAGGIYNEQFFGPGTRLTVL.

J is TRBJ1-1 and V is TRBV10-3, with TRBD1 identical over 7 bases. With 5 bases clipped from V and 1 base from J, the junction kept 7 bases outside the gene matches. Germline CDR1 ENHRY, CDR2 SYGVKD. The CDR3 contains 15 residues. The CDR3 region is CAISTPNRGNTEAFF. CDR3 nucleotide sequence: TGTGCCATCAGTACACCGAACAGGGGGAACACTGAAGCTTTCTTT.

This clone was seen a handful of times. This chain links TRBV5-1 with TRBJ2-3; TRBD2 matches 13 bases. CDR1 and CDR2 (germline): SGHRS, YFSETQ. J gave up 2 bases and V 3 bases, and 3 bases lay outside the gene matches. The CDR3 is made up of 16 amino acids. In DNA, the CDR3 is TGCGCCAGCAGCTGGGGACTAGCGGGGACCACAGATACGCAGTATTTT. Translating it yields CASSWGLAGTTDTQYF.

The rearrangement joins TRBV24-1 to TRBJ1-4, with D perhaps TRBD1 (6 bases). Germline V lookup: CDR1 KGHDR, CDR2 SFDVKD. Trimming removed 4 bases from V and 8 bases from J, with 16 bases in between. The CDR3 has 15 amino acids. DNA for the CDR3: TGTGCCACCAGTGACCCACGGGACACGGGAGAAAAACTGTTTTTT. This sequence encodes CATSDPRDTGEKLFF.

V usage is TRBV11-2 and J usage is TRBJ1-4; D possibly corresponds to TRBD1 (5 bases). The germline gives CDR1 SGHAT, CDR2 FQNNGV. This CDR3 contains 14 residues. V was clipped by 3 bases and J by 7 bases, with 12 bases between them. CDR3 in DNA: TGTGCCAGCAGCTTTCCAGGGAAACGTGAAAAACTGTTTTTT. Encoded protein: CASSFPGKREKLFF.

V gene TRBV4-1 combines with J gene TRBJ2-7, with 7 bases lining up with TRBD2. With V trimmed by 3 bases and J by 2 bases, 4 bases remained unmatched. The CDR3 is made up of 14 amino acids. Germline lookup yields CDR1 MGHRA and CDR2 YSYEKL. CDR3 bases: TGCGCCAGCAGCCACCCAGCGGGGCCCTACGAGCAGTACTTC. This gives the protein CASSHPAGPYEQYF.

The chain is built from TRBV6-4 and TRBJ2-2, with 7 positions matching TRBD1. Per germline, CDR1 MRHNA and CDR2 SNTAGT. The length of the CDR3 is 13 residues. V was pared by 8 bases and J by 4 bases, with 4 bases of the junction left unmatched. The CDR3: CASRQGGTGELFF. Written as DNA, the CDR3 is TGTGCCAGCCGACAGGGCGGCACCGGGGAGCTGTTTTTT.

This clone came up once. The gene calls are TRBV11-2 and TRBJ2-1; 9 positions match TRBD1. After removal of 1 base from V and 8 bases from J, the junction contained 9 bases not matched to a gene. The germline CDR1 and CDR2 sequences are SGHAT and FQNNGV. This CDR3 spans 16 amino acids. The CDR3 protein is CASSLAGTGSRDEQFF. CDR3 sequence (DNA): TGTGCCAGCAGCTTAGCCGGGACAGGGTCTAGGGATGAGCAGTTCTTC.

The V and J genes are TRBV6-2 or TRBV6-3 and TRBJ2-1; 7 bases are shared with TRBD2. Germline trimming cut 1 base from V and 8 bases from J; bases unmatched to any gene: 8. The germline V gene has CDR1 MNHEY and CDR2 SVGEGT. CDR3 size: 15 residues. The CDR3 region is CASSYFGLGFYEQFF. DNA for the CDR3: TGTGCCAGCAGTTACTTCGGACTAGGATTTTATGAGCAGTTCTTC.

The chain joins TRBV4-2 to TRBJ2-7, with 9 bases matching TRBD1. Germline V gene lookup returns CDR1 LGHNA and CDR2 YNFKEQ. The CDR3 is 18 amino acids. The V gene end was trimmed by 0 bases and the J gene end by 2 bases; junction bases not matched to a gene: 11. CDR3 DNA: TGTGCCAGCAGCCAAGATGAGCGCGCGGGACAGGGAACCTACGAGCAGTACTTC. This sequence encodes CASSQDERAGQGTYEQYF.

The V call is TRBV12-5, the J call TRBJ2-2, with a tentative D call TRBD1 (6 bases). The germline V gene has CDR1 LGHNT and CDR2 FRNRAP. The CDR3 runs 16 residues. V was trimmed by 2 bases and J by 6 bases, leaving 16 bases between them. Here the CDR3 reads CASGLQFPTGSGELFF. Here the CDR3 DNA reads TGTGCTAGTGGTTTGCAATTTCCAACAGGGTCCGGGGAGCTGTTTTTT.

The chain is built from TRBV5-1 and TRBJ1-1; 10 bases match TRBD1. Germline lookup yields CDR1 SGHRS and CDR2 YFSETQ. The CDR3 sequence is 14 residues long. V shed 3 bases, J shed 5 bases, and the junction held 4 bases outside the gene matches. The CDR3 spells CASSSDRGQTEAFF. In DNA, the CDR3 is TGCGCCAGCAGCTCAGACAGGGGGCAAACTGAAGCTTTCTTT.

The CDR3 protein is CASSLGGGLTYEQYF. In DNA form, the CDR3 reads TGTGCCAGCAGCTTAGGGGGGGGTCTTACCTACGAGCAGTACTTC. This chain connects TRBV13 to TRBJ2-7; D is possibly TRBD2 (6 bases). There are 15 residues in the CDR3. Trimming took 0 bases from V and 2 from J, leaving 11 bases between them. From germline, CDR1 is PRHDT and CDR2 FYEKMQ (reference sequence).

The chain recombines TRBV2 with TRBJ1-3, with D perhaps TRBD1 (6 bases). Germline CDR1 is SNHLY and CDR2 is FYNNEI. CDR3 length equals 12 residues. The V and J ends lost 4 bases and 7 bases respectively, with 8 bases between them. Here the CDR3 reads CASSAGANTIYF. The CDR3 coding sequence is TGTGCCAGCAGTGCAGGGGCGAACACCATATATTTT. The full variable domain, with the rest looked up from reference TRBV2 and TRBJ1-3, is EPEVTQTPSHQVTQMGQEVILRCVPISNHLYFYWYRQILGQKVEFLVSFYNNEISEKSEIFDDQFSVERPDGSNFTLKIRSTKLEDSAMYFCASSAGANTIYFGEGSWLTVV.

The chain joins TRBV27 to TRBJ2-1, with 8 bases lining up with TRBD1. Germline-derived CDR1 and CDR2 are MNHEY and SMNVEV (reference sequence). V trimming: 6 bases; J trimming: 6 bases; junction bases outside the gene matches: 7. This CDR3 has 14 amino acids. This chain's CDR3 is CASRPTGGVNEQFF. In DNA, the CDR3 is TGTGCCAGCAGGCCCACAGGGGGTGTCAATGAGCAGTTCTTC.

V gene TRBV7-2 combines with J gene TRBJ2-1; unclear D gene. This CDR3 region has 14 residues. Germline assignment: CDR1 SGHTA and CDR2 FQGNSA. V was clipped by 1 base and J by 7 bases, with 11 bases between them. The CDR3 here is CASSLGFSLNEQFF. CDR3 bases: TGTGCCAGCAGCTTAGGTTTTAGTTTGAATGAGCAGTTCTTC.